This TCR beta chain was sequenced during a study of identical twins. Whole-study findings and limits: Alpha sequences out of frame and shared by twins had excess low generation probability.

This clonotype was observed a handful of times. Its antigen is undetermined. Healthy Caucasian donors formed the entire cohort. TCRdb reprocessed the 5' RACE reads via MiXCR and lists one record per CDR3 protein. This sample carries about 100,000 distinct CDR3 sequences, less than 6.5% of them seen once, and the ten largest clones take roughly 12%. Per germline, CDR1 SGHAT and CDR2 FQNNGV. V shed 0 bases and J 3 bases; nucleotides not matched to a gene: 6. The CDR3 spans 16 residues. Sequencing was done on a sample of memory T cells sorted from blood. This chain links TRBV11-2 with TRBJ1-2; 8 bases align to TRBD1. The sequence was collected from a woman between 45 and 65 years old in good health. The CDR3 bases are TGTGCCAGCAGCTTAGATGGGTACAGGGGGTACTATGGCTACACCTTC. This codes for CASSLDGYRGYYGYTF.